A selection of T cell receptor beta chains follows, all from one sample in a study of CD8+ T cells in alopecia areata. TCRdb keeps only in-frame clones here, not all; method: immunoSEQ multiplex PCR. Among 180,000 or so clones listed, 51% were seen once. The sequencing here drew on CD8+ T cells sorted from blood, taken at approximately week 51, from a patient treated with tofacitinib. Receptors were obtained from a human donor with alopecia areata. Each CDR3 is given with its conserved first and last residue. The D gene is left open where the match is weak. A clone size is listed for some rows: how often the clone was seen (once, few, many), or a class if it is expanded.

D	J	V	size	DNA	CDR3
.	TRBJ2-3	TRBV11-2	.	TGTGCCAGCAGCCGGCCGGGGCCCCTGGATACGCAGTATTTT	CASSRPGPLDTQYF
.	TRBJ1-1	TRBV2	.	TGTGCCAGCAGTACACGGACGAGTCAGTCGGCTTTCTTT	CASSTRTSQSAFF
.	TRBJ2-3	TRBV5-4	few	TGTGCCAGCAGCTTAATCTGGGAGAACACAGATACGCAGTATTTT	CASSLIWENTDTQYF
.	TRBJ2-5	TRBV6-5	few	TGTGCCAGCAGTTACCAACCGGTACACCTACAAGAGACCCAGTACTTC	CASSYQPVHLQETQYF
.	TRBJ2-2	TRBV6-5	.	TGTGCCAGCAGCCATACAGGCGAGCTGTTTTTT	CASSHTGELFF
.	TRBJ2-3	TRBV11-2	.	TGTGCCAGCATTCGTTTAAGCACAGATACGCAGTATTTT	CASIRLSTDTQYF
.	TRBJ2-7	TRBV7-8	.	TGTGCCAGCAGCATACGGACGGGAGCCTACGAGCAGTACTTC	CASSIRTGAYEQYF
.	TRBJ1-2	TRBV4-1	once	TGCGCCAGCAGCCAAGGGACGGGGGCGTATGGCTACACCTTC	CASSQGTGAYGYTF
.	TRBJ1-5	TRBV23-1	few	TGCGCCAGCAGTCAATCCAGTCAGCCCCAGCATTTT	CASSQSSQPQHF
.	TRBJ1-5	TRBV10-3	.	TGTGCCATCAGTCCCGGTAGCAATCAGCCCCAGCATTTT	CAISPGSNQPQHF
.	TRBJ2-7	TRBV30	once	TGTGCCTGGAGGTATCAGGTGATCTACGAGCAGTACTTC	CAWRYQVIYEQYF
.	TRBJ2-2	TRBV19	few	TGTGCCAGTAGTAATCTGGGAAGGACCGGGGAGCTGTTTTTT	CASSNLGRTGELFF
TRBD1	TRBJ1-4	TRBV29-1	few	TGCAGCGTCATGCTCCGGCAGGGGGTGATTAATGAAAAACTGTTTTTT	CSVMLRQGVINEKLFF
.	TRBJ2-5	TRBV9	.	TGTGCCAGCAGCGTAGGAAATAGCTTCGAGACCCAGTACTTC	CASSVGNSFETQYF
.	TRBJ1-4	TRBV14	few	TGTGCCAGCAGCCAAGAGGTTCCTGGCACTGAAGCCTTTGCAACTAATGAAAAACTGTTTTTT	CASSQEVPGTEAFATNEKLFF
TRBD1	TRBJ2-3	TRBV30	.	TGTGCCTGGAGTGCGACAGGGAAACGTGAGGGATATTTT	CAWSATGKREGYF
.	TRBJ2-7	TRBV11-2	.	TGTGCCAGCAGCTTAGATTACGGCGATTCCTACGAGCAGTACTTC	CASSLDYGDSYEQYF
.	TRBJ2-3	TRBV9	few	TGTGCCAGCAGCGCAGAGGTGGTGCGCACAGATACGCAGTATTTT	CASSAEVVRTDTQYF
.	TRBJ1-1	TRBV5-1	.	TGCGCCAGCAGCTTGTCCGGGGACACTGAAGCTTTCTTT	CASSLSGDTEAFF
.	TRBJ1-2	TRBV6-6	.	TGTGCCAGCAGTTACCGGGGACTCTATGGCTACACCTTC	CASSYRGLYGYTF
TRBD1	TRBJ2-2	TRBV5-1	.	TGCGCCAGCAGCCTCATCACCGGGACAGCGAACACCGGGGAGCTGTTTTTT	CASSLITGTANTGELFF
.	TRBJ1-1	TRBV5-1	many	TGCGCCAGCAGCTTGGTCCCGAACACTGAAGCTTTCTTT	CASSLVPNTEAFF
TRBD1	TRBJ1-2	TRBV4-3	once	TGCGCCAGCAGCCCGCAGGGGGCGCGCGGCTACACCTTC	CASSPQGARGYTF
.	TRBJ2-3	TRBV2	.	TGTGCCAGCAGTGATTATGGGTCTAGCACAGATACGCAGTATTTT	CASSDYGSSTDTQYF
TRBD1	TRBJ2-2	TRBV5-1	few	TGCGCCAGCACCCCCCGGGACAGGGGGTTCACCGGGGAGCTGTTTTTT	CASTPRDRGFTGELFF
TRBD1	TRBJ1-1	TRBV6-4	few	TGTGCCAGCAGGGACAGGGAGAACTCTGAAGCTTTCTTT	CASRDRENSEAFF
.	TRBJ2-2	TRBV4-3	few	TGCGCCAGCAGCCAAGATCAAGGGATGGCCGGGGAGCTGTTTTTT	CASSQDQGMAGELFF
TRBD1	TRBJ2-1	TRBV15	.	TGTGCCACCAGCAGAGGCGAAGAGGGGGCCTCCAATGAGCAGTTCTTC	CATSRGEEGASNEQFF
.	TRBJ2-5	TRBV9	.	TGTGCCAGCAGCGTAGAGGCGTCTCAAGAGACCCAGTACTTC	CASSVEASQETQYF
.	TRBJ2-1	TRBV12-5	.	TGTGCTAGTGGTCTAGGATCAGTCAACAATGAGCAGTTCTTC	CASGLGSVNNEQFF
.	TRBJ1-1	TRBV4-1	.	TGCGCCAGCAGCCAAAATGGACACGTTGAAGCTTTCTTT	CASSQNGHVEAFF
TRBD1	TRBJ2-3	TRBV19	few	TGTGCCAGTAGTCGGGACAGCGCTAGCACAGATACGCAGTATTTT	CASSRDSASTDTQYF
.	TRBJ1-2	TRBV4-1	few	TGCGCCAGCAGCCAACGGGTGGACTATGGCTACACCTTC	CASSQRVDYGYTF
TRBD2	TRBJ2-7	TRBV7-2	.	TGTGCCAGCAGCTTAGCGGGGACTAGCGTGAGCTCCTACGAGCAGTACTTC	CASSLAGTSVSSYEQYF
.	TRBJ1-1	TRBV30	.	TGTGCCTGGGGTCGGGAAACTGAAGCTTTCTTT	CAWGRETEAFF
.	TRBJ1-5	TRBV5-4	.	TGTGCCAGCAGCGAGTATGAGGTTAGCAATCAGCCCCAGCATTTT	CASSEYEVSNQPQHF
.	TRBJ2-7	TRBV2	.	TGTGCCAGCAGTGATGCGGCCCACTACGAGCAGTACTTC	CASSDAAHYEQYF
.	TRBJ2-1	TRBV7-9	.	TGTGCCAGCAGCCAGGGACTGGGTTTGGGTGAGCAGTTCTTC	CASSQGLGLGEQFF
.	TRBJ2-6	TRBV6-5	.	TGTGCCAGCAGTAAAAGCTCTGGGGCCAACGTCCTGACTTTC	CASSKSSGANVLTF
.	TRBJ1-1	TRBV27	few	TGTGCCAGCAGTTTGGGGGGGAACACTGAAGCTTTCTTT	CASSLGGNTEAFF